This paragraph reports one T cell receptor (beta chain). Residents of 20 to 25 US areas, aged about 18 to 89 years, made up the participants. Categorization into cohorts depended on clinical history that participants reported. Under the authors' procedure: Amplification with reference gene primers provided the estimates of nucleated cell counts. Repertoires were generated with immunoSEQ multiplex PCR, while TCRdb's copy carries only in-frame clones and drops some. The DNA was the basis for D and trimming; V, J and clone size are from that table. The sample yields approximately 180,000 clones, roughly nine tenths seen once. The sample comes from a study of blood T cell repertoires in COVID-19. Study details: Acute-phase and convalescent COVID-19 samples originated in the United States, Italy and Spain.

The sequence was collected from a woman aged 35 to 49 with acute COVID-19. Sequencing was done on a sample of PBMCs or T cells enriched from blood (not recorded which).

The CDR3 nucleotides read TGTGCCAGCAGCCCAGACATGTACAATGAGCAGTTCTTC. Translating it yields CASSPDMYNEQFF. This chain joins TRBV14 and TRBJ2-1; D ambiguous. The CDR3 extends over 13 amino acids. The germline gives CDR1 SGHDN, CDR2 FVKESK. Trimming cost V 4 bases and J 4 bases, with 8 bases left between them.